These 18 T cell receptor beta chains were sequenced from one sample in a study of T cell clonality in common variable immunodeficiency. Libraries were prepared by immunoSEQ multiplex PCR; TCRdb keeps only in-frame clonotypes and omits some of them. The sample contains around 45,000 clones, none of them singletons. Sequencing was performed on peripheral blood mononuclear cells. Source of these receptors: a person between 18 and 75 years old in good health.

This clone appeared many times. The CDR3 end falls 3 residues outside the read, so it is completed with the germline J gene. This chain joins TRBV11-2 and TRBJ2-7, with TRBD2 identical over 12 bases. From germline, CDR1 is SGHAT and CDR2 FQNNGV. V lost 6 bases and J lost 3; bases outside the gene matches: 6. This CDR3 has 15 amino acids. CDR3 DNA (partial): TGTGCCAGCAGATACACTAGCGGGGGGCGCTACGAG. This translates into CASRYTSGGRYE. The CDR3 reads in full as CASRYTSGGRYEQYF.

Ten or more counts support this clone. The read comes to an end 3 residues before the CDR3 does, leaving the germline J gene to fill in the end. The chain couples TRBV29-1 to TRBJ1-5, with 7 bases fitting TRBD1. Germline assignment: CDR1 SQVTM and CDR2 ANQGSEA. The CDR3 length is 14 residues. The V gene end was trimmed by 5 bases and the J gene end by 1 base; junction bases not matched to a gene: 5. The CDR3 loop reads CSVLAGGSNQPQHF. CDR3 bases read: TGCAGCGTTTTGGCAGGGGGAAGCAATCAGCCC.

This clone was counted many times. The read comes to an end 3 residues before the CDR3 does, leaving the germline J gene to fill in the end. The V gene is TRBV2, the J gene TRBJ2-1; tentative D call: TRBD2 (5 bases). Trimming left V 7 bases short and J 1 base short, with 11 bases between. Germline assignment: CDR1 SNHLY and CDR2 FYNNEI. CDR3 length equals 14 residues. The sequenced part of the CDR3 DNA is TGTGCCAGCACTGCGGGCGGATCCTACAATGAG. Its protein is CASTAGGSYNE. The full CDR3 reads CASTAGGSYNEQFF. Complete variable domain (other parts from reference TRBV2 and TRBJ2-1): EPEVTQTPSHQVTQMGQEVILRCVPISNHLYFYWYRQILGQKVEFLVSFYNNEISEKSEIFDDQFSVERPDGSNFTLKIRSTKLEDSAMYFCASTAGGSYNEQFFGPGTRLTVL.

This clone was found many times. Incomplete CDR3 DNA: TGTGCCAGCAGCGAGGTCCTGGTGAACACTGAA. Translated, it gives CASSEVLVNTE. The whole CDR3 sequence is CASSEVLVNTEAFF. The rearrangement links TRBV5-6 to TRBJ1-1; no clear D. The read ends 3 residues early relative to the CDR3; the germline J gene fills the gap. The germline V gene has CDR1 SGHDT and CDR2 YYEEEE. V shed 4 bases and J shed 0 bases, with 10 bases lying between them. The CDR3 has 14 residues.

At least ten counts were recorded for this clone. The DNA ends 3 residues before the CDR3 does, and the rest of the CDR3 is filled in from the germline J gene. The chain recombines TRBV6-2 or TRBV6-3 with TRBJ1-2; D might be TRBD1 (5 bases). Trimming removed 0 bases from V and 6 bases from J, with 11 bases in between. Germline CDR1 reads MNHEY; CDR2 reads SVGEGT. The CDR3 is made up of 14 amino acids. The part of the CDR3 DNA that was read is TGTGCCAGCAGTTACTCGCCCAGGGCTCATGGC. It codes for CASSYSPRAHG. The CDR3 as a whole reads CASSYSPRAHGYTF.

This clone has at least ten counts. The CDR3 end lies 3 residues beyond the end of the read and is filled in from the germline J gene. V is TRBV6-1 and J is TRBJ1-1, with D maybe TRBD1 (5 bases). Trimming shortened V by 2 bases and J by 5 bases, and 12 bases separated the two germline ends. The V gene's germline CDR1 is MNHNS and CDR2 SASEGT. The CDR3 totals 14 residues. The CDR3 sequence: CASSEFGGDTEAFF. Partial CDR3 DNA: TGTGCCAGCAGTGAATTCGGGGGAGATACTGAA.

This clone was picked up many times. The read terminates 3 residues before the CDR3 end, so the remaining end is supplied by the germline J gene. The rearrangement uses TRBV24-1 and TRBJ2-7; TRBD2 might be the D (6 bases). CDR3 length: 13 amino acids. Looked up from germline, CDR1 is KGHDR and CDR2 is SFDVKD. The V and J ends lost 3 bases and 4 bases respectively, with 9 bases between them. The DNA read from the CDR3 is TGTGCCACCAGTGATAAGGACTATTACGAG. Protein: CATSDKDYYE. The whole CDR3 protein is CATSDKDYYEQYF.

In regard to this clone: This may come from a read error, since a much larger clone is one base off. The read ends 3 residues before the CDR3 terminus; that terminus is restored from the germline J gene. The chain recombines TRBV11-3 with TRBJ2-2; no clear D gene. In germline, CDR1 is SGHNT, CDR2 YENEEA. The CDR3 extends over 15 amino acids. The sequenced CDR3 bases are TGTGCCAGCACCAATTTCAGGTCGAACACCGAGGAG. As protein: CASTNFRSNTEE. The whole CDR3 sequence reads CASTNFRSNTEELFF.

This clone appeared many times. The read gets to within 3 residues of the CDR3 end, and the germline J gene fills in the rest. The V call is TRBV4-2, the J call TRBJ2-1; a possible D gene is TRBD2 (7 bases). V was cut by 1 base and J by 6 bases, with 19 bases left in between. This CDR3 spans 17 amino acids. The V gene's germline CDR1 is LGHNA and CDR2 YNFKEQ. The chain's CDR3 is CASSQGGGGGAGNEQFF. CDR3 bases read: TGTGCCAGCAGCCAAGGGGGAGGTGGGGGGGCAGGCAATGAG.

This clone was seen repeatedly, ten times or more. The CDR3 end falls 3 residues outside the read, so it is completed with the germline J gene. The chain couples TRBV20-1 to TRBJ1-1; D possibly corresponds to TRBD1 (6 bases). V lost 5 bases, J lost 4 bases, and 11 bases lay in between. The CDR3 contains 12 residues. From germline, CDR1 is DFQATT and CDR2 SNEGSKA (reference sequence). The DNA read from the CDR3 is TGCAGTGCTCGGATACAGGGCACTGAA. Its protein product is CSARIQGTE. The complete CDR3 sequence is CSARIQGTEAFF.

The table lists this clone with many counts. From the germline J gene comes the end of the CDR3, since the read stops 3 residues before it. This chain connects TRBV28 to TRBJ1-4, with D maybe TRBD1 (6 bases). The length of the CDR3 is 16 residues. V shed 3 bases and J shed 3 bases, with 14 bases lying between them. Germline V gives CDR1 MDHEN, CDR2 SYDVKM. The CDR3: CASSFIQGPANEKLFF. Incomplete CDR3 DNA: TGTGCCAGCAGTTTCATACAGGGCCCAGCTAATGAAAAA.

This clone was observed many times. The CDR3 extends 3 residues past the end of the read, so its final part is completed from the germline J gene. The chain recombines TRBV12-3 or TRBV12-4 with TRBJ1-5; 8 bases are a match to TRBD1. CDR3 length: 15 residues. V lost 3 bases to trimming and J lost 4 bases; unmatched junction nucleotides: 5. The CDR3 protein is CASSFGRTGNQPQHF. The sequenced CDR3 bases are TGTGCCAGCAGTTTCGGCCGGACAGGGAATCAGCCC.

This clone was seen repeatedly, ten times or more. The DNA ends 3 residues before the CDR3 does, and the rest of the CDR3 is filled in from the germline J gene. The chain links TRBV7-2 to TRBJ2-7; D may be TRBD2 (6 bases). V lost 0 bases and J 1 base, leaving 16 bases between the germline ends. Looked up from germline, CDR1 is SGHTA and CDR2 is FQGNSA. The CDR3 runs 17 residues. CDR3 region: CASSLALWGRGSYEQYF. CDR3 bases read: TGTGCCAGCAGCTTAGCCTTATGGGGCCGGGGGTCCTACGAG. Complete variable domain (other parts from reference TRBV7-2 and TRBJ2-7): GAGVSQSPSNKVTEKGKDVELRCDPISGHTALYWYRQSLGQGLEFLIYFQGNSAPDKSGLPSDRFSAERTGGSVSTLTIQRTQQEDSAVYLCASSLALWGRGSYEQYFGPGTRLTVT.

This clone was seen repeatedly, ten times or more. Read data end 3 residues before the CDR3 end; the end is taken from the germline J gene. The J gene is TRBJ1-4, the V gene TRBV2; the match to TRBD1 covers 8 bases. The CDR3 length is 15 residues. V shed 6 bases and J 0 bases; nucleotides not matched to a gene: 3. The V gene's germline CDR1 is SNHLY and CDR2 FYNNEI. Incomplete CDR3 DNA: TGTGCCAGCAGCCCGGACAGGGCAACTAATGAAAAA. It translates to CASSPDRATNEK. The CDR3 reads in full as CASSPDRATNEKLFF.

This clone was found many times. The CDR3 extends 3 residues past the end of the read, so its final part is completed from the germline J gene. The chain combines TRBV7-2 with TRBJ2-1; possibly TRBD1 for D (6 bases). The V end was cut by 5 bases, the J end by 8 bases, with 13 bases between. The CDR3 is 13 residues long. Germline CDR1 reads SGHTA; CDR2 reads FQGNSA. This CDR3 is CASSPRAGDEQFF. The sequenced part of the CDR3 DNA is TGTGCCAGCAGCCCCCGGGCAGGGGATGAG.

This clone was recorded many times. The missing CDR3 end, 3 residues past where the read stops, is filled in from the germline J gene. The chain links TRBV7-3 to TRBJ2-2, with D possibly matching TRBD1 (6 bases). V was cut by 7 bases and J by 1 base, with 10 bases left in between. The CDR3 length is 14 residues. Germline V gene data show CDR1 as SGHTA and CDR2 as FQGTGA. CDR3 amino acids: CASKAQGNTGELFF. Incomplete CDR3 DNA: TGTGCCAGCAAAGCACAGGGGAACACCGGGGAG.

This clone came up many times. The read halts 3 residues ahead of the CDR3 end, with the missing end drawn from the germline J gene. The chain is built from TRBV5-6 and TRBJ2-1, with a weak D call TRBD2 (5 bases). The CDR3 covers 14 residues. V was cut by 5 bases and J by 0 bases, with 9 bases left in between. From germline, CDR1 is SGHDT and CDR2 YYEEEE. CDR3 in amino acids: CASRTGSSYNEQFF. The CDR3 bases that were read are TGTGCCAGCAGGACGGGGAGCTCCTACAATGAG.

This clone has just a few counts. A single base is all that separates this from a far larger clone, so a read error is likely. Coverage ceases 3 residues before the CDR3 finishes, and the germline J gene fills in the end. V and J are TRBV7-9 and TRBJ2-5; weak D call: TRBD2 (5 bases). The CDR3 spans 12 residues. Trimming shortened V by 5 bases and J by 4 bases, and 8 bases separated the two germline ends. The germline V gene encodes CDR1 SEHNR and CDR2 FQNEAQ (reference sequence). CDR3 DNA (partial): TGTGCCAGCAGCCTCCGGGGAGAGACC. Amino acids: CASSLRGET. The CDR3 as a whole reads CASSLRGETQYF.